Below are 13 T cell receptor beta chains sequenced from a single sample in a study of blood T cell repertoires in COVID-19. The data were produced by immunoSEQ multiplex PCR, yet TCRdb's version contains in-frame clones alone and is incomplete. Here the sample spans around 170,000 clones, approximately 84% being singletons. Material: peripheral blood. These receptors were collected from an elderly woman with acute or convalescent COVID-19.

V usage is TRBV28 and J usage is TRBJ1-2; 7 bases are a match to TRBD1. V trimming: 6 bases; J trimming: 8 bases; junction bases outside the gene matches: 12. Looked up from germline, CDR1 is MDHEN and CDR2 is SYDVKM. The CDR3 contains 14 residues. The CDR3 sequence is CASSPPGQRLGYTF. The CDR3 coding sequence is TGTGCCAGCAGCCCCCCGGGACAGCGTCTGGGCTACACCTTC.

The sample holds a few counts of this clone. The gene calls are TRBV19 and TRBJ2-3; D is perhaps TRBD1 (6 bases). The germline V gene has CDR1 LNHDA and CDR2 SQIVND (reference sequence). The CDR3 spans 14 residues. V lost 5 bases and J lost 0, with 9 bases in between. The DNA of the CDR3 is TGTGCCAGTAGTGCAACAGGGAGCACAGATACGCAGTATTTT. Translating gives CASSATGSTDTQYF.

On this clone itself: One end of the junction varies from germline; a read error may be responsible. DNA of the CDR3: TGTGCTAGCAGCTTAGTGGCACAGCCGAACACCGGGGAGCTGTTTTTT. Its protein is CASSLVAQPNTGELFF. This sequence joins TRBV7-7 and TRBJ2-2; D unresolved. Germline V gene lookup returns CDR1 SSHAT and CDR2 FNYEAQ (reference sequence). CDR3 length: 16 residues. Full variable domain (outside the CDR3, taken from reference TRBV7-7 and TRBJ2-2): GAGVSQSPRYKVTKRGQDVTLRCDPISSHATLYWYQQALGQGPEFLTYFNYEAQPDKSGLPSDRFSAERPEGSISTLTIQRTEQRDSAMYRCASSLVAQPNTGELFFGEGSRLTVL.

The J gene is TRBJ2-3, the V gene TRBV6-1, with 8 bases matching TRBD1. V gave up 3 bases and J gave up 5 bases; unmatched junction bases: 7. CDR1 is MNHNS and CDR2 is SASEGT in the germline V gene. The CDR3 consists of 15 residues. The CDR3 is CASSDSRQGRDTQYF. In DNA form, the CDR3 reads TGTGCCAGCAGTGATTCCCGACAGGGGAGAGATACGCAGTATTTT.

The J gene is TRBJ1-5, the V gene TRBV5-1; D not resolved. The V gene lost 0 bases and the J gene lost 6 bases, with 7 bases spanning the gap. The CDR3 covers 13 residues. The germline V gene encodes CDR1 SGHRS and CDR2 YFSETQ. DNA of the CDR3: TGCGCCAGCAGCTTGGGCGAGAGTCAGCCCCAGCATTTT. Amino acid sequence: CASSLGESQPQHF.

This rearrangement joins TRBV5-1 to TRBJ2-4, with TRBD2 matching 7 bases. Germline assignment: CDR1 SGHRS and CDR2 YFSETQ. The junction had 5 bases not matched to a gene; V was cut back by 2 bases and J by 0 bases. The CDR3 length is 16 residues. In DNA form, the CDR3 reads TGCGCCAGCAGCTTAGGTGGGGGGGTAGCCAAAAACATTCAGTACTTC. Protein sequence: CASSLGGGVAKNIQYF.

The gene calls are TRBV5-5 and TRBJ2-1; possibly TRBD1 for D (5 bases). The CDR3 consists of 15 residues. V lost 0 bases to trimming and J lost 4 bases, with 11 bases between them. Germline V gene data show CDR1 as SGHKS and CDR2 as YYEKEE (reference sequence). CDR3 DNA: TGTGCCAGCAGCTTGGTGGTGGGGCCGTACAATGAGCAGTTCTTC. Translation: CASSLVVGPYNEQFF.

This clone appeared a few times. The genes are TRBV7-2 and TRBJ2-1; 7 bases agree with TRBD1. The CDR3 spans 15 residues. Germline trimming cut 1 base from V and 3 bases from J; bases unmatched to any gene: 3. Per germline, CDR1 SGHTA and CDR2 FQGNSA. The CDR3 spells CASSLVAGGYNEQFF. In DNA form, the CDR3 reads TGTGCCAGCAGCTTAGTGGCAGGGGGCTACAATGAGCAGTTCTTC.

The gene calls are TRBV14 and TRBJ2-1, with D uncertain. The V end was cut by 5 bases, the J end by 3 bases, with 5 bases between. CDR1 is SGHDN and CDR2 is FVKESK in the germline V gene. The length of the CDR3 is 12 residues. The CDR3 protein is CASSKLYNEQFF. The CDR3 DNA sequence: TGTGCCAGCAGCAAACTCTACAATGAGCAGTTCTTC.

In its sample, this clone was seen a few times. The chain links TRBV2 to TRBJ1-6; TRBD1 is a possible D gene (5 bases). The CDR3 spans 17 residues. V lost 0 bases and J lost 6, with 15 bases in between. CDR1 is SNHLY, CDR2 FYNNEI, per germline. The CDR3 coding sequence is TGTGCCAGCAGTGAAGCCGACCAGGGCCCGTTTAATTCACCCCTCCACTTT. It is translated as CASSEADQGPFNSPLHF.

V gene TRBV27 combines with J gene TRBJ2-7; a possible D gene is TRBD1 (6 bases). The CDR3 consists of 14 residues. Trimming left V 5 bases short and J 5 bases short, with 16 bases between. CDR1 and CDR2 (germline): MNHEY, SMNVEV (reference sequence). The DNA of the CDR3 is TGTGCCAGCAGTCCCGACAGGAGAGCCCACGAGCAGTACTTC. Its protein is CASSPDRRAHEQYF.

The chain uses TRBV29-1 and TRBJ2-6; D call uncertain. The ends were cut back, 4 bases at V and 2 bases at J, with 12 bases in the middle. Germline V gives CDR1 SQVTM, CDR2 ANQGSEA. CDR3 size: 15 residues. CDR3 DNA: TGCAGCGTTGTTGATGTAGAGCCTGGGGCCAACGTCCTGACTTTC. This codes for CSVVDVEPGANVLTF. Full variable domain (remainder filled in from reference TRBV29-1 and TRBJ2-6): SAVISQKPSRDICQRGTSLTIQCQVDSQVTMMFWYRQQPGQSLTLIATANQGSEATYESGFVIDKFPISRPNLTFSTLTVSNMSPEDSSIYLCSVVDVEPGANVLTFGAGSRLTVL.

CDR3 sequence (DNA): TGTGCCAGCAACGACAGTCCCCATGAGCAGTTCTTC. This translates into CASNDSPHEQFF. The genes are TRBV7-9 and TRBJ2-1; D possibly corresponds to TRBD1 (5 bases). V was trimmed by 7 bases and J by 8 bases, leaving 12 bases between them. CDR1 SEHNR and CDR2 FQNEAQ come from the germline V gene (reference sequence). The CDR3 loop spans 12 amino acids.